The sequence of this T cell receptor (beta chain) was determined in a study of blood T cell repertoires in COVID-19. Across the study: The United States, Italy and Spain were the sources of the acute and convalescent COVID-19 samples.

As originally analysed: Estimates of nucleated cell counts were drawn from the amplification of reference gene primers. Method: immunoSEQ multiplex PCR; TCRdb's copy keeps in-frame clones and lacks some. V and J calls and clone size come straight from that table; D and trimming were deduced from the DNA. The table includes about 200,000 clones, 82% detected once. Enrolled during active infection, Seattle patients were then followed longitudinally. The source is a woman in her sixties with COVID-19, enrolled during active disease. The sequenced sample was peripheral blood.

The CDR3 spells CASSPGQFQGEQFF. The CDR3 nucleotides are TGTGCCAGCAGTCCGGGACAGTTCCAGGGTGAGCAGTTCTTC. This chain connects TRBV6-6 to TRBJ2-1; TRBD1 aligns across 7 bases. The CDR3 runs 14 residues. Trimming took 5 bases from V and 9 from J; bases not matched to a gene: 10. The germline gives CDR1 MNHNY, CDR2 SVGAGI (reference sequence).